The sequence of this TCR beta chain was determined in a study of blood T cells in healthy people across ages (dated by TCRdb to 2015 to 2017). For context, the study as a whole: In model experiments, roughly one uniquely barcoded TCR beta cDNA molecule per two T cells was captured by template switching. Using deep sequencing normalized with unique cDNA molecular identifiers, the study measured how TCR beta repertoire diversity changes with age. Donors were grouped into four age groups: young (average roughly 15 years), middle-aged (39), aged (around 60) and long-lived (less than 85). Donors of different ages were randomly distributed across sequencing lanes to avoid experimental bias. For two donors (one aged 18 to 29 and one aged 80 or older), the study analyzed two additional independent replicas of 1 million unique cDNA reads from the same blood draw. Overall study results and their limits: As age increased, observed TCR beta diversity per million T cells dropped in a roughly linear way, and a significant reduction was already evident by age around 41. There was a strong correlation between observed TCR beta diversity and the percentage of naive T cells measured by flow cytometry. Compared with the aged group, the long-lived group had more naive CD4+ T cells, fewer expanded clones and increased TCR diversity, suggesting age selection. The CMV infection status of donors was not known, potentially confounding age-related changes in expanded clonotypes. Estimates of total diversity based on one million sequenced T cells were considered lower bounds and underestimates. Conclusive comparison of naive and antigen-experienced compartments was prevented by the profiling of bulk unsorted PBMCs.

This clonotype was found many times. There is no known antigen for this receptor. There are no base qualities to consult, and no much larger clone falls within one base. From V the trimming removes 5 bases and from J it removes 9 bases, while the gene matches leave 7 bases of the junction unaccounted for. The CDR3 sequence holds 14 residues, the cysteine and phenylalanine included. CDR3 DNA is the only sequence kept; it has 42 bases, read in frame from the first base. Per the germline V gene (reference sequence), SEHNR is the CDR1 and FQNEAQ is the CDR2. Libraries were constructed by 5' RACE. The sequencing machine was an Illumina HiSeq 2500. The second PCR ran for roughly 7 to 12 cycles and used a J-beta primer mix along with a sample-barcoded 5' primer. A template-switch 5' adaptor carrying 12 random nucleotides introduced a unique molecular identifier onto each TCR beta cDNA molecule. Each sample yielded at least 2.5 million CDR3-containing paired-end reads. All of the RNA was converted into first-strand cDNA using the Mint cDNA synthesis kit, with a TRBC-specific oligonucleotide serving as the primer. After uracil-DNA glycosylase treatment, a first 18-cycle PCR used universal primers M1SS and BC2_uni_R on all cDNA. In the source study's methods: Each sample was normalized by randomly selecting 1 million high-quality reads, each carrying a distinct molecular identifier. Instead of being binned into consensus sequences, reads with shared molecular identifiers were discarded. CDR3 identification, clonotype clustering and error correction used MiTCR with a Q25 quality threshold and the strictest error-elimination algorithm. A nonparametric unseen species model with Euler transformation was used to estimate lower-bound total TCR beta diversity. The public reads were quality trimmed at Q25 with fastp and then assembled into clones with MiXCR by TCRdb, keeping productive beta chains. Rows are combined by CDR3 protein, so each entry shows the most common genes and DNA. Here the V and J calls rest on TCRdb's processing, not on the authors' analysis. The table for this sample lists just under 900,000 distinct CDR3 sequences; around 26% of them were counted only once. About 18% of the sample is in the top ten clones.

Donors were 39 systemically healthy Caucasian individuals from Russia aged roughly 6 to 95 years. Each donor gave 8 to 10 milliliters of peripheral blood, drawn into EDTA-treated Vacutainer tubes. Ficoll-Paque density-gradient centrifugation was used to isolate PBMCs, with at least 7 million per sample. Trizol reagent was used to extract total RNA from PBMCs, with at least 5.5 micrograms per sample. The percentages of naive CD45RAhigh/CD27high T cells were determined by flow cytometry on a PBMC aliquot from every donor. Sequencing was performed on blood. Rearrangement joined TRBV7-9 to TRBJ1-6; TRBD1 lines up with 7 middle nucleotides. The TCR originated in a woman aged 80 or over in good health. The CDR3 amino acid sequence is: CASSPDRESSPLHF. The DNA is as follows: TGTGCCAGCAGCCCCGACAGGGAATCTTCACCCCTCCACTTT. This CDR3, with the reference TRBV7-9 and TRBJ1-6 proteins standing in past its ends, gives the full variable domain DTGVSQNPRHKITKRGQNVTFRCDPISEHNRLYWYRQTLGQGPEFLTYFQNEAQLEKSRLLSDRFSAERPKGSFSTLEIQRTEQGDSAMYLCASSPDRESSPLHFGNGTRLTVT.